The 27 T cell receptor beta chains listed next were all sequenced from one sample in a study of T-cell memory formation after mild COVID-19. Via MiXCR, TCRdb re-called the 5' RACE reads, giving one row per CDR3 protein. Among about 110,000 distinct CDR3 sequences, roughly a sixth were seen once, and the ten largest hold roughly 5.5%. Sample: PBMCs or a T cell subset sorted from them (not recorded which). These receptors all come from a man between 18 and 29 years old who had mild COVID-19 (a few samples of this study predate the infection). Cell type and time point are not known.

The chain recombines TRBV7-9 with TRBJ1-2; D is uncertain. The CDR3 loop spans 11 amino acids. Looked up from germline, CDR1 is SEHNR and CDR2 is FQNEAQ (reference sequence). Deletions cut 5 bases from V and 3 bases from J, with 4 bases between. The CDR3 is CASSAYYGYTF. The CDR3 DNA reads as TGTGCCAGCAGCGCCTACTATGGCTACACCTTC.

For the CDR3, the DNA is TGTGCCAGCAGTTATGGACAGGGCACTGGAAACACCATATATTTT. It is translated as CASSYGQGTGNTIYF. J is TRBJ1-3 and V is TRBV6-2 or TRBV6-3, with TRBD1 matching over 8 bases. Germline trimming cut 3 bases from V and 2 bases from J; bases unmatched to any gene: 3. CDR3 size: 15 residues. CDR1 is MNHEY, CDR2 SVGEGT, per germline.

The V call is TRBV6-5, the J call TRBJ2-1, with 10 bases fitting TRBD2. J lost 13 bases, V lost 2 bases, and 8 bases had no gene match. Germline-derived CDR1 and CDR2 are MNHEY and SVGAGI. This CDR3 spans 14 amino acids. CDR3 sequence reads: CASSYRLAGDPQFF. The CDR3 coding sequence is TGTGCCAGCAGTTACCGCCTAGCGGGGGATCCCCAGTTCTTC.

On this clonotype itself: A much larger clone lies a single base off, so this may be a read error. V gene TRBV24-1 combines with J gene TRBJ2-5; TRBD2 is a possible D gene (6 bases). This CDR3 contains 15 residues. Germline-derived CDR1 and CDR2 are KGHDR and SFDVKD. V was cut by 7 bases and J by 0 bases, with 14 bases left in between. The CDR3 sequence is CATSALLAYQETQYF. In nucleotides, the CDR3 is TGTGCCACCAGCGCCCTTCTAGCGTACCAAGAGACCCAGTACTTC.

This sequence joins TRBV18 and TRBJ1-1; 8 bases fit TRBD1. Per the germline V gene, CDR1 is KGHSH and CDR2 is LQKENI. CDR3 size: 15 residues. V gave up 4 bases and J gave up 1 base; unmatched junction bases: 5. The CDR3 DNA follows: TGTGCCAGCTCACGAGACAGGGGAACGAACACTGAAGCTTTCTTT. Translation gives CASSRDRGTNTEAFF.

This clonotype appeared many times. The chain is built from TRBV7-3 and TRBJ2-2; possibly TRBD2 for D (5 bases). Trimming left V 2 bases short and J 4 bases short, with 5 bases between. Germline assignment: CDR1 SGHTA and CDR2 FQGTGA. The CDR3 sequence is 13 residues long. The CDR3 DNA is TGTGCCAGCAGCTTAGGGAGCACCGGGGAGCTGTTTTTT. It encodes CASSLGSTGELFF.

This clonotype was seen many times. V usage is TRBV20-1 and J usage is TRBJ2-3, with D possibly TRBD2 on 6 matching bases. The ends were cut back, 3 bases at V and 4 bases at J, with 11 bases in the middle. Germline CDR1 reads DFQATT; CDR2 reads SNEGSKA (reference sequence). This CDR3 is built from 13 residues. As DNA, the CDR3 is TGCAGTGCTAGTTCCTGGGGGGCAGATACGCAGTATTTT. Residues: CSASSWGADTQYF.

This clonotype was recorded a few times. The chain couples TRBV24-1 to TRBJ2-5; D possibly matches TRBD1 or TRBD2 (5 bases each). This CDR3 is built from 13 residues. Trimming removed 5 bases at V and 5 bases at J, with 11 bases between. The germline V gene has CDR1 KGHDR and CDR2 SFDVKD. CDR3 loop: CATSVAGSETQYF. The CDR3 bases are TGTGCCACCAGTGTTGCAGGGAGCGAGACCCAGTACTTC.

The V and J genes are TRBV20-1 and TRBJ1-4, with unresolved D. The CDR3 is 14 amino acids. V dropped 0 bases and J dropped 5 bases, with 10 bases sitting between them. Germline V gives CDR1 DFQATT, CDR2 SNEGSKA (reference sequence). The CDR3 here is CSARDVAQNEKLFF. Written as DNA, the CDR3 is TGCAGTGCTAGAGATGTGGCCCAGAATGAAAAACTGTTTTTT.

The J gene is TRBJ2-1, the V gene TRBV28, with 7 positions matching TRBD2. CDR1 MDHEN and CDR2 SYDVKM come from the germline V gene. Unmatched junction bases numbered 6, after V lost 11 bases and J lost 2 bases. The CDR3 totals 13 residues. The CDR3 region is CAGGTTPYNEQFF. CDR3 in DNA: TGTGCCGGGGGGACTACTCCCTACAATGAGCAGTTCTTC. The full variable domain, with the rest looked up from reference TRBV28 and TRBJ2-1, is DVKVTQSSRYLVKRTGEKVFLECVQDMDHENMFWYRQDPGLGLRLIYFSYDVKMKEKGDIPEGYSVSREKKERFSLILESASTNQTSMYLCAGGTTPYNEQFFGPGTRLTVL.

The V gene is TRBV18, the J gene TRBJ2-2; 9 bases align to TRBD2. J gave up 0 bases and V 1 base, and 6 bases lay outside the gene matches. Germline values: CDR1 KGHSH, CDR2 LQKENI. This CDR3 region has 18 residues. In DNA, the CDR3 is TGTGCCAGCTCACCACGGGGTAGCGGGGGCCCGAACACCGGGGAGCTGTTTTTT. Translation: CASSPRGSGGPNTGELFF. Full variable domain (missing parts from reference TRBV18 and TRBJ2-2): NAGVMQNPRHLVRRRGQEARLRCSPMKGHSHVYWYRQLPEEGLKFMVYLQKENIIDESGMPKERFSAEFPKEGPSILRIQQVVRGDSAAYFCASSPRGSGGPNTGELFFGEGSRLTVL.

The chain recombines TRBV7-7 with TRBJ2-3, with 7 positions matching TRBD2. Germline V gene data show CDR1 as SSHAT and CDR2 as FNYEAQ (reference sequence). V lost 3 bases, J lost 4 bases, and 7 bases stayed unmatched. The CDR3 is 15 residues long. The CDR3 loop reads CASSFGLGSSDTQYF. The CDR3, as DNA: TGTGCCAGCAGCTTCGGACTAGGAAGTTCAGATACGCAGTATTTT.

This clonotype was seen a handful of times. The chain employs TRBV3-1 and TRBJ2-3; no reliable D call. V lost 1 base, J lost 5 bases, and 7 bases lay in between. CDR1 and CDR2 from the germline V gene are LGHDT and YNNKEL (reference sequence). CDR3 length: 13 residues. The CDR3, as DNA: TGTGCCAGCAGCCAAGGTGCGATAGATACGCAGTATTTT. It yields the protein CASSQGAIDTQYF.

V gene TRBV7-9 combines with J gene TRBJ2-2; D is uncertain. Germline V lookup: CDR1 SEHNR, CDR2 FQNEAQ (reference sequence). The CDR3 contains 17 residues. V lost 1 base, J lost 0 bases, and 12 bases lay in between. The CDR3 reads CASSLGVAASNTGELFF. CDR3 nucleotide sequence: TGTGCCAGCAGCTTAGGCGTTGCGGCATCGAACACCGGGGAGCTGTTTTTT.

The chain links TRBV4-3 to TRBJ1-2; D is possibly TRBD1 (5 bases). This CDR3 contains 13 residues. Germline V lookup: CDR1 LGHNA, CDR2 YSLEER. The V gene lost 1 base and the J gene lost 3 bases, with 6 bases spanning the gap. The CDR3 nucleotides are TGCGCCAGCAGCCAAGGCAGGGACTATGGCTACACCTTC. As protein: CASSQGRDYGYTF.

The chain combines TRBV7-2 with TRBJ2-5; weak D call: TRBD1 (6 bases). Germline CDR1 and CDR2: SGHTA and FQGNSA. Trimming left V 3 bases short and J 2 bases short, with 10 bases between. This CDR3 contains 14 residues. The CDR3 region is CASSFGDRQETQYF. DNA of the CDR3: TGTGCCAGCAGCTTTGGTGACAGGCAAGAGACCCAGTACTTC.

J is TRBJ1-1 and V is TRBV6-4; D ambiguous. CDR3 length equals 13 residues. Trimming took 4 bases from V and 1 from J, leaving 7 bases between them. CDR1 and CDR2 from the germline V gene are MRHNA and SNTAGT. CDR3: CASSAEENTEAFF. In nucleotides, the CDR3 is TGTGCCAGCAGTGCAGAGGAGAACACTGAAGCTTTCTTT.

The V call is TRBV6-2 or TRBV6-3, the J call TRBJ2-1, with D possibly matching TRBD1 (6 bases). This CDR3 has 13 residues. CDR1 and CDR2 from the germline V gene are MNHEY and SVGEGT. The germline V and J ends were trimmed by 5 bases and 3 bases, with 8 bases remaining between them. CDR3 sequence (DNA): TGTGCCAGCAGTCCAGGGGACTACAATGAGCAGTTCTTC. This codes for CASSPGDYNEQFF.

This clonotype appeared a few times. The CDR3: CASSLGQLGYEQYV. In nucleotides, the CDR3 is TGTGCCAGCAGCTTGGGTCAGCTGGGCTACGAGCAGTACGTC. The gene calls are TRBV5-5 and TRBJ2-7; D is unclear. Germline V gene sequence: CDR1 SGHKS, CDR2 YYEKEE (reference sequence). V lost 0 bases and J 3 bases, leaving 10 bases between the germline ends. CDR3 length: 14 amino acids.

The chain couples TRBV6-6 to TRBJ1-2; 8 bases fit TRBD1. Germline-derived CDR1 and CDR2 are MNHNY and SVGAGI (reference sequence). Unmatched junction bases numbered 9, after V lost 2 bases and J lost 7 bases. The CDR3 runs 15 residues. CDR3 sequence: CASSYGAGGLRGYTF. The CDR3 DNA reads TGTGCCAGCAGTTACGGGGCAGGGGGCTTGCGTGGCTACACCTTC.

This chain links TRBV2 with TRBJ1-5; TRBD1 is a possible D gene (5 bases). V lost 6 bases, J lost 5 bases, and 11 bases lay in between. Germline assignment: CDR1 SNHLY and CDR2 FYNNEI. This CDR3 is built from 13 residues. CDR3 coding DNA: TGTGCCAGCAGACAGGACACTGATCAGCCCCAGCATTTT. This gives the protein CASRQDTDQPQHF.

This clonotype was observed a few times. V usage is TRBV4-3 and J usage is TRBJ2-7; tentative D call: TRBD2 (5 bases). The CDR3 has 13 residues. The germline V gene encodes CDR1 LGHNA and CDR2 YSLEER. The V end lost 8 bases, the J end lost 6 bases, and 17 bases lay between the germline ends. The CDR3 sequence: CASPRRGMGEQYF. CDR3 in DNA: TGCGCCAGCCCGCGGAGAGGGATGGGCGAGCAGTACTTC.

This clonotype turned up a few times. The rearrangement links TRBV5-1 to TRBJ2-7; TRBD1 matches at 7 bases. The CDR3 totals 13 residues. Germline trimming cut 4 bases from V and 5 bases from J; bases unmatched to any gene: 6. CDR1 and CDR2 (germline): SGHRS, YFSETQ. This CDR3 is CASSAIDRDEQYF. CDR3 DNA sequence: TGCGCCAGCAGCGCAATCGACAGGGACGAGCAGTACTTC.

The CDR3 reads CASSQDRKNTEAFF. The CDR3 nucleotides are TGTGCCAGCAGCCAGGACAGGAAGAACACTGAAGCTTTCTTT. The chain has TRBV7-3 and TRBJ1-1; 7 positions agree with TRBD1. CDR1 is SGHTA and CDR2 is FQGTGA in the germline V gene. The V gene end was trimmed by 5 bases and the J gene end by 1 base; junction bases not matched to a gene: 4. The CDR3 contains 14 residues.

This clonotype is judged medium-sized. Compared with germline, one end of the junction differs, possibly owing to a read error. V is TRBV5-1 and J is TRBJ2-3, with TRBD2 as a possible D gene (7 bases). The germline V gene encodes CDR1 SGHRS and CDR2 YFSETQ. The CDR3 spans 14 residues. The CDR3 loop reads CASSFGGPTDTQYF. Here the CDR3 DNA reads TGTGCCAGCAGCTTCGGGGGGCCCACAGATACGCAGTATTTT.

This chain joins TRBV5-1 and TRBJ2-5; TRBD1 or TRBD2 may be the D gene (6 bases each). V was cut by 4 bases and J by 5 bases, with 18 bases left in between. Germline lookup yields CDR1 SGHRS and CDR2 YFSETQ. This CDR3 has 15 residues. The CDR3 region is CASSPREGGIETQYF. The CDR3 DNA sequence: TGCGCCAGCAGCCCTAGGGAAGGGGGGATCGAGACCCAGTACTTC.

This sequence joins TRBV7-2 and TRBJ2-5; a possible D gene is TRBD2 (6 bases). CDR1 is SGHTA, CDR2 FQGNSA, per germline. CDR3 length: 13 residues. V was trimmed by 8 bases and J by 1 base, leaving 11 bases between them. DNA of the CDR3: TGTGCCAGCCGCGGGGCAGGCCAAGAGACCCAGTACTTC. Translating gives CASRGAGQETQYF.